A selection of T cell receptor beta chains follows, all from one sample in a study of shared clonotypes between healthy human individuals. Assay: immunoSEQ multiplex PCR; the TCRdb copy retains only in-frame clones and omits some. The sample lists about 500,000 clones; roughly three quarters were seen once. Sequencing was done on a sample of PBMCs. These TCRs come from a woman between 35 and 50 years old in good health. Some clones in this sample may be carry-over from other donors' samples. CDR3s include the opening cysteine and the closing phenylalanine or tryptophan. A D gene is named only where the DNA matches it firmly. The size entry is marked missing in some rows and otherwise reads once, few, many or a size class.

abundance | j_gene | v_gene | d_gene | CDR3aa | CDR3nt
. | TRBJ1-6 | TRBV27 | . | CASSLPDRNSPLHF | TGTGCCAGCAGTTTACCGGACAGAAACTCACCCCTCCACTTT
many | TRBJ1-3 | TRBV27 | . | CASSPAQGRSGNTIYF | TGTGCCAGCAGTCCCGCCCAGGGGCGTTCGGGAAACACCATATATTTT
. | TRBJ1-1 | TRBV28 | . | CASSLKLKRNTEAFF | TGTGCCAGCAGTTTAAAGTTGAAGAGGAACACTGAAGCTTTCTTT
. | TRBJ2-5 | TRBV28 | TRBD2 | CASRWGGSETQYF | TGTGCCAGCAGATGGGGCGGGAGTGAGACCCAGTACTTC
once | TRBJ2-7 | TRBV9 | . | CASSPAISSYEQYF | TGTGCCAGCAGCCCTGCAATCAGCTCCTACGAGCAGTACTTC
. | TRBJ1-5 | TRBV7-9 | . | CASSSGTEYNQPQHF | TGTGCCAGCAGCTCAGGGACCGAGTACAATCAGCCCCAGCATTTT
. | TRBJ1-3 | TRBV5-1 | . | CASSLSVGNTIYF | TGCGCCAGCAGCTTGTCAGTTGGAAACACCATATATTTT
. | TRBJ2-7 | TRBV27 | TRBD1 | CASSQGQGTHYEQYF | TGTGCCAGCAGCCAGGGACAGGGGACCCACTACGAGCAGTACTTC
. | TRBJ2-2 | TRBV7-3 | . | CASSSQGYTGELFF | TGTGCCAGCAGCTCCCAGGGGTACACCGGGGAGCTGTTTTTT
. | TRBJ2-7 | TRBV7-6 | TRBD2 | CASSAREGEQYF | TGTGCCAGCAGCGCACGGGAGGGGGAGCAGTACTTC
. | TRBJ2-5 | TRBV29-1 | TRBD1 | CSGGGQGAGETQYF | TGCAGCGGGGGGGGACAGGGCGCCGGTGAGACCCAGTACTTC
. | TRBJ2-7 | TRBV7-9 | . | CASSLGGLSYEQYF | TGTGCCAGCAGCTTAGGGGGATTGTCCTACGAGCAGTACTTC
. | TRBJ1-3 | TRBV7-2 | . | CASSPQVLSGNTIYF | TGTGCCAGCAGCCCCCAAGTCCTCTCTGGAAACACCATATATTTT
. | TRBJ1-3 | TRBV5-1 | TRBD1 | CASSSDGTGGGNTIYF | TGCGCCAGCAGCTCAGACGGGACAGGGGGCGGAAACACCATATATTTT
once | TRBJ2-1 | TRBV4-2 | . | CASSLLWDNEQFF | TGTGCCAGCAGCCTCCTGTGGGACAATGAGCAGTTCTTC
. | TRBJ2-7 | TRBV7-2 | . | CASSLLGFPNEQYF | TGTGCCAGCAGCTTATTAGGGTTTCCCAACGAGCAGTACTTC
. | TRBJ1-1 | TRBV6-1 | . | CASRTWREGTEAFF | TGTGCCAGCAGAACTTGGAGGGAGGGCACTGAAGCTTTCTTT
. | TRBJ2-3 | TRBV7-9 | . | CASSFRGRGTDTQYF | TGTGCCAGCAGCTTCAGGGGGAGGGGGACAGATACGCAGTATTTT
. | TRBJ1-1 | TRBV19 | . | CASRVSPHTEAFF | TGTGCCAGTAGGGTCAGCCCGCACACTGAAGCTTTCTTT
many | TRBJ2-3 | TRBV30 | . | CAWSVASDMQYF | TGTGCCTGGAGTGTGGCCTCAGATATGCAGTATTTT
. | TRBJ1-5 | TRBV5-5 | . | CASSLVAGLRNQPQHF | TGTGCCAGCAGCTTGGTAGCAGGATTAAGGAATCAGCCCCAGCATTTT
. | TRBJ2-1 | TRBV2 | TRBD2 | CASSGLAGRANEQFF | TGTGCCAGCAGTGGTCTAGCGGGTCGGGCCAATGAGCAGTTCTTC
few | TRBJ2-7 | TRBV28 | . | CASSFGTPPSSYEQYF | TGTGCCAGCAGTTTCGGTACTCCCCCTAGCTCCTACGAGCAGTACTTC
. | TRBJ1-2 | TRBV7-2 | . | CASSLAGSGGYTF | TGTGCCAGCAGCTTAGCAGGGTCGGGTGGCTACACCTTC
. | TRBJ1-2 | TRBV9 | . | CASSQGSGGYGYTF | TGTGCCAGCAGCCAGGGTTCCGGAGGCTATGGCTACACCTTC
. | TRBJ1-2 | TRBV20-1 | . | CSAIGYYGYTF | TGCAGTGCCATTGGATACTATGGCTACACCTTC
. | TRBJ2-2 | TRBV7-2 | TRBD1 | CASSLGDSVNTGELFF | TGTGCCAGCAGCTTAGGGGACAGCGTGAACACCGGGGAGCTGTTTTTT
. | TRBJ2-3 | TRBV7-2 | . | CASSLVFVRAGNTQYF | TGTGCCAGCAGCTTAGTCTTTGTTCGTGCGGGTAATACGCAGTATTTT
. | TRBJ2-3 | TRBV18 | . | CASSPRGLAGTDTQYF | TGTGCCAGCTCACCACGGGGGTTAGCGGGCACAGATACGCAGTATTTT
. | TRBJ2-7 | TRBV5-1 | . | CASSSGGTESEQYF | TGCGCCAGCAGCTCAGGCGGGACAGAATCCGAGCAGTACTTC
. | TRBJ2-2 | TRBV7-2 | . | CASSLQSDATGELFF | TGTGCCAGCAGCCTCCAATCTGACGCGACCGGGGAGCTGTTTTTT
. | TRBJ2-1 | TRBV5-1 | TRBD2 | CASSQTSGSFDEQFF | TGCGCCAGCAGCCAGACTAGCGGGAGTTTCGATGAGCAGTTCTTC
. | TRBJ2-1 | TRBV6-5 | . | CASSPDWYNEQFF | TGTGCCAGCAGCCCGGACTGGTACAATGAGCAGTTCTTC
. | TRBJ1-5 | TRBV4-2 | . | CASSQGVNSNQPQHF | TGTGCCAGCAGCCAAGGGGTCAATAGCAATCAGCCCCAGCATTTT
. | TRBJ2-5 | TRBV9 | . | CASSQAGRDQETQYF | TGTGCCAGCAGCCAAGCGGGCCGGGATCAAGAGACCCAGTACTTC
. | TRBJ2-7 | TRBV9 | TRBD2 | CASSGGSGSGDEQYF | TGTGCCAGCAGCGGCGGTAGCGGGAGTGGGGACGAGCAGTACTTC
. | TRBJ1-5 | TRBV7-2 | . | CASSEYRGRPQHF | TGTGCCAGCAGCGAATATAGGGGAAGGCCCCAGCATTTT
. | TRBJ2-1 | TRBV4-1 | TRBD2 | CASSQAVGAGENEQFF | TGCGCCAGCAGCCAAGCCGTCGGAGCGGGGGAGAATGAGCAGTTCTTC
. | TRBJ1-2 | TRBV5-1 | . | CASRQQTGTYGYTF | TGCGCCAGCAGACAACAAACAGGGACCTATGGCTACACCTTC
. | TRBJ2-3 | TRBV9 | . | CASSVVGLAATDTQYF | TGTGCCAGCAGCGTAGTAGGGCTAGCAGCAACAGATACGCAGTATTTT
. | TRBJ2-1 | TRBV5-1 | . | CASSLIGSNEQFF | TGCGCCAGCAGCTTGATAGGAAGCAATGAGCAGTTCTTC
few | TRBJ2-5 | TRBV10-2 | TRBD1 | CASRDRGSETQYF | TGCGCCAGCAGGGACAGGGGGTCAGAGACCCAGTACTTC
. | TRBJ1-5 | TRBV12-2 | . | CASRPDRAYQPQHF | TGTGCAAGTCGCCCGGACAGGGCATACCAGCCCCAGCATTTT
. | TRBJ1-1 | TRBV7-8 | . | CASSLADSLPPEAFF | TGTGCCAGCAGTTTAGCGGACTCCCTACCCCCTGAAGCTTTCTTT
. | TRBJ2-3 | TRBV27 | TRBD1 | CAGSTGGRVDTQYF | TGTGCCGGCAGTACAGGGGGCAGGGTAGATACGCAGTATTTT
. | TRBJ1-3 | TRBV7-2 | . | CASARGAPNTIYF | TGTGCCAGCGCGAGAGGGGCCCCGAACACCATATATTTT
. | TRBJ2-2 | TRBV15 | TRBD2 | CATSSPAGPGELFF | TGTGCCACCAGCAGCCCAGCGGGACCCGGGGAGCTGTTTTTT
. | TRBJ2-7 | TRBV6-4 | . | CASSDSACGASYEQYF | TGTGCCAGCAGTGACTCGGCCTGCGGAGCCTCCTACGAGCAGTACTTC
. | TRBJ2-2 | TRBV6-4 | . | CASSSELGGELFF | TGTGCCAGCAGCTCCGAACTGGGCGGGGAGCTGTTTTTT
. | TRBJ2-1 | TRBV7-2 | TRBD2 | CASSIVAGTYNEQFF | TGTGCCAGCAGCATCGTAGCGGGAACCTACAATGAGCAGTTCTTC
. | TRBJ2-7 | TRBV27 | . | CASSWNRREQYF | TGTGCCAGCAGTTGGAACAGAAGGGAGCAGTACTTC
. | TRBJ2-4 | TRBV19 | TRBD1 | CASSPTRGWWGKNIQYF | TGTGCCAGTAGTCCCACCAGGGGGTGGTGGGGCAAAAACATTCAGTACTTC